The source of this T cell receptor (beta chain) is a study of shared clonotypes between healthy human individuals. Only CD45RO-negative cells positively selected for CCR7 counted as naive CD8 cells, so terminally differentiated effector memory CD45RA+ cells were excluded. The data were produced by immunoSEQ multiplex PCR, yet TCRdb's version contains in-frame clones alone and is incomplete. The sample includes roughly 590,000 clones, over 95% seen only once; the top ten take 0.11%. This sequence originates from a woman younger than 45 in good health. The sample consisted of naive CD8+ T cells sorted from blood.

The CDR3, as DNA: TGTGCCAGCAGCGCCACCGGGGAAAGCTACAATGAGCAGTTCTTC. It translates to CASSATGESYNEQFF. The rearrangement links TRBV21-1 to TRBJ2-1; the table gives TRBD2 as D, unverified against the DNA. TRBV21-1 is noted as a pseudogene. The CDR3 sequence is 15 residues long.